One sample yielded the 5 T cell receptor beta chains listed below, sequenced in a study of STAT5B mutations in CD4+ large granular lymphocyte leukemia. Generated by immunoSEQ multiplex PCR, the TCRdb table keeps only in-frame clones and is missing some. Here the sample spans roughly 48,000 clones, roughly 70% being singletons. The source material was CD4+ T cells from blood buffy coats. These receptors all stem from a human donor in good health.

The chain uses TRBV7-8 and TRBJ2-3, with D possibly being TRBD1 (5 bases). CDR1 and CDR2 from the germline V gene are SGHVS and FQNEAQ. Deletions cut 1 base from V and 2 bases from J, with 7 bases between. The CDR3 consists of 14 residues. CDR3: CASSLVDNTDTQYF. Here the CDR3 DNA reads TGTGCCAGCAGCTTAGTGGACAACACAGATACGCAGTATTTT.

The chain carries TRBV30 and TRBJ1-6; no definite D call. Germline V gene lookup returns CDR1 GTSNPN and CDR2 SVGIG (reference sequence). The CDR3 is 13 amino acids. With 1 base removed from V and 7 bases from J, the gap between germline ends came to 8 bases. The CDR3 DNA reads TGTGCCTGGAGTGGGCAGGAAAATTCACCCCTCCACTTT. Translating it yields CAWSGQENSPLHF.

The genes are TRBV9 and TRBJ2-7; 8 positions agree with TRBD1. The V gene's germline CDR1 is SGDLS and CDR2 YYNGEE. The V segment lost 0 bases and the J segment 6 bases; nucleotides outside the gene matches: 2. This CDR3 contains 13 residues. CDR3 in amino acids: CASSVATGAEQYF. CDR3 DNA: TGTGCCAGCAGCGTAGCGACAGGGGCCGAGCAGTACTTC.

The chain joins TRBV7-2 to TRBJ2-2; 7 nucleotides line up with TRBD1. The CDR3 runs 14 residues. Unmatched junction bases numbered 6, after V lost 5 bases and J lost 6 bases. CDR1 and CDR2 (germline): SGHTA, FQGNSA. The chain's CDR3 is CASSIGTVPGELFF. In nucleotides, the CDR3 is TGTGCCAGCAGCATTGGGACAGTACCCGGGGAGCTGTTTTTT. The whole variable domain, filled in from reference TRBV7-2 and TRBJ2-2, reads GAGVSQSPSNKVTEKGKDVELRCDPISGHTALYWYRQSLGQGLEFLIYFQGNSAPDKSGLPSDRFSAERTGGSVSTLTIQRTQQEDSAVYLCASSIGTVPGELFFGEGSRLTVL.

This clone was detected only a few times. The chain combines TRBV29-1 with TRBJ1-5; TRBD1 might be the D (6 bases). Per the germline V gene, CDR1 is SQVTM and CDR2 is ANQGSEA. Trimming took off 5 bases at V and 4 bases at J, with 12 bases between the two ends. This CDR3 is built from 13 residues. CDR3 sequence (DNA): TGCAGCGTTCGGGACAATCATAATCAGCCCCAGCATTTT. This translates into CSVRDNHNQPQHF. Variable domain in full (rest from reference TRBV29-1 and TRBJ1-5): SAVISQKPSRDICQRGTSLTIQCQVDSQVTMMFWYRQQPGQSLTLIATANQGSEATYESGFVIDKFPISRPNLTFSTLTVSNMSPEDSSIYLCSVRDNHNQPQHFGDGTRLSIL.